Each of the 17 T cell receptor beta chains below was sequenced from the same sample in a study of blood T cell repertoires in COVID-19. The table came from immunoSEQ multiplex PCR; TCRdb's copy has only in-frame clones and leaves some out. Altogether about 180,000 clones are present, roughly 84% being singletons, with the ten largest covering 15%. The sequencing sample was made of PBMCs or T cells enriched from blood (not recorded which). These receptors were obtained from a man in his fifties or sixties who had recovered from COVID-19.

V is TRBV19 and J is TRBJ1-1, with D hard to call. V dropped 3 bases and J dropped 7 bases, with 9 bases sitting between them. CDR1 and CDR2 (germline): LNHDA, SQIVND (reference sequence). The CDR3 runs to 12 residues. The CDR3: CASSMVSREAFF. CDR3 nucleotide sequence: TGTGCCAGTAGTATGGTGAGCCGTGAAGCTTTCTTT.

The chain has TRBV3-1 (or the pseudogene TRBV3-2) and TRBJ1-4; 7 bases agree with TRBD1. Germline V CDR1 and CDR2: LGHDT, YNNKEL (reference sequence). CDR3 length: 13 amino acids. V was pared by 4 bases and J by 8 bases, with 4 bases of the junction left unmatched. The CDR3 protein is CASSLQGVEKLFF. The CDR3 DNA sequence: TGTGCCAGCAGCCTGCAGGGGGTAGAAAAACTGTTTTTT.

The genes are TRBV19 and TRBJ1-5, with a tentative D call TRBD1 (6 bases). V lost 8 bases, J lost 0 bases, and 14 bases lay in between. The length of the CDR3 is 15 residues. Germline CDR1 is LNHDA and CDR2 is SQIVND (reference sequence). In nucleotides, the CDR3 is TGTGCCAGTCAAGGACAGCCTTATAGCAATCAGCCCCAGCATTTT. It encodes CASQGQPYSNQPQHF.

This chain links TRBV7-9 with TRBJ2-1, with a tentative D call TRBD2 (5 bases). This CDR3 is 13 amino acids long. Germline V gene lookup returns CDR1 SEHNR and CDR2 FQNEAQ (reference sequence). V shed 6 bases and J shed 8 bases, with 14 bases lying between them. CDR3 sequence: CASSQGGGDEQFF. CDR3 DNA sequence: TGTGCCAGCAGTCAAGGAGGTGGGGATGAGCAGTTCTTC. The complete variable domain, with remaining parts taken from reference TRBV7-9 and TRBJ2-1, reads DTGVSQNPRHKITKRGQNVTFRCDPISEHNRLYWYRQTLGQGPEFLTYFQNEAQLEKSRLLSDRFSAERPKGSFSTLEIQRTEQGDSAMYLCASSQGGGDEQFFGPGTRLTVL.

J is TRBJ2-1 and V is TRBV27; D might be TRBD1 (6 bases). This CDR3 spans 15 amino acids. Trimming removed 3 bases at V and 4 bases at J, with 13 bases between. Germline V gene lookup returns CDR1 MNHEY and CDR2 SMNVEV (reference sequence). The CDR3 here is CASSFGQPEYNEQFF. CDR3 in DNA: TGTGCCAGCAGTTTCGGACAGCCAGAGTACAATGAGCAGTTCTTC.

This chain uses TRBV14 with TRBJ1-2, with TRBD1 as a possible D gene (5 bases). Trimming left V 4 bases short and J 7 bases short, with 19 bases between. CDR1 and CDR2 (germline): SGHDN, FVKESK. The CDR3 consists of 15 residues. CDR3 nucleotides: TGTGCCAGCAGCCCCCTGGGGAGGGGAAGATTTGGCTACACCTTC. This sequence encodes CASSPLGRGRFGYTF.

The CDR3, as DNA: TGTGCCAGCAGCTTAGGACAGGTGAACACCGGGGAGCTGTTTTTT. Its translation: CASSLGQVNTGELFF. This chain joins TRBV11-2 and TRBJ2-2; weak D call: TRBD1 (6 bases). The length of the CDR3 is 15 residues. Germline V gene sequence: CDR1 SGHAT, CDR2 FQNNGV. V lost 1 base and J lost 1, with 7 bases in between.

The chain joins TRBV5-1 to TRBJ2-3, with D possibly TRBD2 on 5 matching bases. The V end was cut by 4 bases, the J end by 4 bases, with 22 bases between. The length of the CDR3 is 17 residues. Germline V gene lookup returns CDR1 SGHRS and CDR2 YFSETQ. CDR3 protein: CASSERADLLLADTQYF. The CDR3 DNA sequence: TGCGCCAGCAGCGAGCGAGCGGACCTCCTCCTTGCAGATACGCAGTATTTT.

The chain uses TRBV19 and TRBJ1-5; the D gene is possibly TRBD1 (6 bases). The V end lost 4 bases, the J end lost 6 bases, and 13 bases lay between the germline ends. Germline lookup yields CDR1 LNHDA and CDR2 SQIVND (reference sequence). The CDR3 is made up of 14 amino acids. CDR3 sequence (DNA): TGTGCCAGTAGTACCGCAGGGGCTCTTCAGCCCCAGCATTTT. Its protein product is CASSTAGALQPQHF. Full variable domain (outside the CDR3, taken from reference TRBV19 and TRBJ1-5): DGGITQSPKYLFRKEGQNVTLSCEQNLNHDAMYWYRQDPGQGLRLIYYSQIVNDFQKGDIAEGYSVSREKKESFPLTVTSAQKNPTAFYLCASSTAGALQPQHFGDGTRLSIL.

This clone appeared a few times. The gene calls are TRBV5-1 and TRBJ2-3, with 8 bases aligning to TRBD1. Germline trimming cut 0 bases from V and 1 base from J; bases unmatched to any gene: 4. There are 16 residues in the CDR3. CDR1 is SGHRS and CDR2 is YFSETQ in the germline V gene. DNA of the CDR3: TGCGCCAGCAGCTTGGGGCAGGGGGCAGGCACAGATACGCAGTATTTT. This gives the protein CASSLGQGAGTDTQYF.

This sequence joins TRBV5-8 and TRBJ1-2, with D maybe TRBD1 (6 bases). The CDR3 covers 17 residues. With 4 bases removed from V and 6 bases from J, the gap between germline ends came to 25 bases. CDR1 and CDR2 from the germline V gene are SGHTS and YDEGEE. CDR3 DNA sequence: TGTGCCAGCAGCCCAGAGGGGACATATCGGATTCTAAATGGCTACACCTTC. Translated, it gives CASSPEGTYRILNGYTF.

The J gene is TRBJ2-7, the V gene TRBV2; 8 bases match TRBD2. With 8 bases clipped from V and 3 bases from J, the junction kept 6 bases outside the gene matches. This CDR3 contains 13 residues. Germline V CDR1 and CDR2: SNHLY, FYNNEI. CDR3 sequence: CASRAGAIYEQYF. In DNA form, the CDR3 reads TGTGCCAGCCGAGCGGGGGCCATCTACGAGCAGTACTTC.

The rearrangement uses TRBV2 and TRBJ2-5, with a weak D call TRBD2 (5 bases). The germline CDR1 and CDR2 sequences are SNHLY and FYNNEI. Deletions cut 2 bases from V and 1 base from J, with 17 bases between. The CDR3 spans 17 residues. CDR3 sequence reads: CASSERAGGVSQETQYF. CDR3 bases: TGTGCCAGCAGTGAAAGGGCCGGAGGTGTCTCCCAAGAGACCCAGTACTTC. Drawing the rest from reference TRBV2 and TRBJ2-5, the complete variable domain is EPEVTQTPSHQVTQMGQEVILRCVPISNHLYFYWYRQILGQKVEFLVSFYNNEISEKSEIFDDQFSVERPDGSNFTLKIRSTKLEDSAMYFCASSERAGGVSQETQYFGPGTRLLVL.

This clone was seen a single time. The chain recombines TRBV18 with TRBJ1-2; 8 bases fit TRBD1. J lost 2 bases, V lost 0 bases, and 8 bases had no gene match. The CDR3 sequence is 17 residues long. From germline, CDR1 is KGHSH and CDR2 LQKENI. CDR3 loop: CASSPPWADRDNYGYTF. The CDR3 region has the DNA TGTGCCAGCTCACCACCGTGGGCGGACAGGGACAACTATGGCTACACCTTC.

CDR3 in amino acids: CAISESGLPYNSPLHF. The CDR3 DNA sequence: TGTGCCATCAGTGAGTCGGGACTCCCCTATAATTCACCCCTCCACTTT. The chain couples TRBV10-3 to TRBJ1-6; a possible D gene is TRBD1 (5 bases). This CDR3 is built from 16 residues. Germline CDR1 reads ENHRY; CDR2 reads SYGVKD. V lost 0 bases to trimming and J lost 2 bases, with 8 bases between them.

This CDR3 is CASSDRTGGGNQPQHF. The CDR3, as DNA: TGTGCCAGCAGTGACCGGACAGGGGGCGGCAATCAGCCCCAGCATTTT. V and J are TRBV6-4 and TRBJ1-5; 11 bases fit TRBD1. Trimming removed 2 bases from V and 2 bases from J; junction bases left unmatched: 2. This CDR3 spans 16 amino acids. CDR1 and CDR2 (germline): MRHNA, SNTAGT.

The chain couples TRBV7-2 to TRBJ2-1; no clear D. The V end lost 2 bases, the J end lost 8 bases, and 16 bases lay between the germline ends. Germline CDR1 is SGHTA and CDR2 is FQGNSA. This CDR3 contains 15 residues. The CDR3 reads CASSLIRFVVDEQFF. The DNA for the CDR3 is TGTGCCAGCAGCTTAATCCGGTTTGTTGTAGATGAGCAGTTCTTC.